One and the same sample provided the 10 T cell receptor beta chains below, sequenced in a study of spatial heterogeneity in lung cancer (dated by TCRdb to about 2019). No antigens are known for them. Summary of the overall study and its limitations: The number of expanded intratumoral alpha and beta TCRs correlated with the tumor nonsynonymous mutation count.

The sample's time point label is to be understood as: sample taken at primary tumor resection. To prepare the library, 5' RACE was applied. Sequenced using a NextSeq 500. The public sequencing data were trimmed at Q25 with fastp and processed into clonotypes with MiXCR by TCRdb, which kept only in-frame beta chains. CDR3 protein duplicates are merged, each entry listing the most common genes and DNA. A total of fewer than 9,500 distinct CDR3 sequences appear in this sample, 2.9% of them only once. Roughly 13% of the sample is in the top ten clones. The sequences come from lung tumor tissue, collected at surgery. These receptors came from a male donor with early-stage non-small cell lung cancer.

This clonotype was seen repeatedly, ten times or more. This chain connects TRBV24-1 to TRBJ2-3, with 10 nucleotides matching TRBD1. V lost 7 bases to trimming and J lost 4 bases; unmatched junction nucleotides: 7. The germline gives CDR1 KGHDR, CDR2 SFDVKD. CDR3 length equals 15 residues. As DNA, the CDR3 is TGTGCCACCAGCGGGACAGGGGCGATGTCAGATACGCAGTATTTT. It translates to CATSGTGAMSDTQYF.

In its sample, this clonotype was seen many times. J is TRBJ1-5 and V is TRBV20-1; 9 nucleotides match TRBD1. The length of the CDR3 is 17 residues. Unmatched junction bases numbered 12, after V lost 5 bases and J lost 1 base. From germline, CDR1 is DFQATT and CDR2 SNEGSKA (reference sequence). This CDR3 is CSALDRGRMVSNQPQHF. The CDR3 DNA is TGCAGTGCTCTAGACAGGGGGAGGATGGTAAGCAATCAGCCCCAGCATTTT.

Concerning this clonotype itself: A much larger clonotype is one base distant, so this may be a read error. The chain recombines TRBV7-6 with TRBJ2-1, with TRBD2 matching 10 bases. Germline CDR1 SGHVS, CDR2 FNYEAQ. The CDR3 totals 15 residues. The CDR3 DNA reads TGTACCAGCAGCTACAGCGGGGGGGCCTACAATGAGCAGTTCTTC. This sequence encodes CTSSYSGGAYNEQFF.

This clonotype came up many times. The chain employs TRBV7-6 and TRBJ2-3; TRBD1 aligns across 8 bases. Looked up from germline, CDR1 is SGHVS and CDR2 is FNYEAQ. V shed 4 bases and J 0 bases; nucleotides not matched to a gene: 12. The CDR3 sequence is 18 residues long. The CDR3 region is CASSSSTGASHSTDTQYF. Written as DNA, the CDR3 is TGTGCCAGCAGCTCCTCGACAGGGGCCTCACATAGCACAGATACGCAGTATTTT.

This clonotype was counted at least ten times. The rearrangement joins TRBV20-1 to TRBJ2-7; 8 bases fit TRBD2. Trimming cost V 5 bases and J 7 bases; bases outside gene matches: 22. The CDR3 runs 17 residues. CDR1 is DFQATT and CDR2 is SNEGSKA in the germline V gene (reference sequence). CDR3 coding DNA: TGCAGTGCTCCCACGGGGGGGGGCGCTGGTGGTAATAGGGAGCAGTACTTC. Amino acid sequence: CSAPTGGGAGGNREQYF.

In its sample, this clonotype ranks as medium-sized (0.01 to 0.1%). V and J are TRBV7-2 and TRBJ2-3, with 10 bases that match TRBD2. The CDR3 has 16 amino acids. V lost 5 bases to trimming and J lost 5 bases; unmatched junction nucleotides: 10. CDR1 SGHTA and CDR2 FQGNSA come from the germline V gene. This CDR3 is CASSQGEAGGLDTQYF. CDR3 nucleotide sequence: TGTGCCAGCAGCCAAGGGGAAGCGGGGGGGCTAGATACGCAGTATTTT.

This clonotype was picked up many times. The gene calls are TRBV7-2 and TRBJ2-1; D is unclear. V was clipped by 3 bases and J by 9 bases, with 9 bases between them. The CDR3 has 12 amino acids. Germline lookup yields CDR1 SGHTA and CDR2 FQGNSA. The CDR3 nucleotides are TGTGCCAGCAGCTTGTTAGTAGGTGAGCAGTTCTTC. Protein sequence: CASSLLVGEQFF.

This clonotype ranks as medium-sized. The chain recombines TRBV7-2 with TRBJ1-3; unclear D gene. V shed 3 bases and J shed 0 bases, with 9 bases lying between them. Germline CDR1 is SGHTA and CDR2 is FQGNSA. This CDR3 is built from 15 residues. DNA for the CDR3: TGTGCCAGCAGCTTTTCGGGCATCTCTGGAAACACCATATATTTT. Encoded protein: CASSFSGISGNTIYF.

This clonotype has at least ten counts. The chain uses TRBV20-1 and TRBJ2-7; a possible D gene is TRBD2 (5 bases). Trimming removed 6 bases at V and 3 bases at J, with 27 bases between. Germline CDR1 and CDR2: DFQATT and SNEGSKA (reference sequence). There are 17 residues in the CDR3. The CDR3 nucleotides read TGCAGTGCCCGATATCCCCGAGCGATTCTAGCAAACTACGAGCAGTACTTC. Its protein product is CSARYPRAILANYEQYF.

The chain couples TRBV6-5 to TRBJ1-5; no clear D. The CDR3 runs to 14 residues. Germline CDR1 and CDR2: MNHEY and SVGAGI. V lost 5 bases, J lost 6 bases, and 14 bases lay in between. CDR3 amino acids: CASSDYARSQPQHF. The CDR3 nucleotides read TGTGCCAGCAGTGATTATGCTAGAAGTCAGCCCCAGCATTTT.